This T cell receptor beta chain was retrieved from a study of cytomegalovirus exposure and HLA in healthy donors. This CDR3 comprises 15 residues. Trimming removed 4 bases from V and 7 bases from J; junction bases left unmatched: 6. CDR1 is SGHRS, CDR2 YFSETQ, per germline. PCR primers comprised 60 Vbeta and 13 Jbeta primers. Measured with immunoSEQ multiplex PCR; TCRdb has only the in-frame clones, and not every one. The sample shows around 100,000 clones, roughly 69% of them seen only once. This TCR came from a woman aged 25-40 years in good health and CMV-seronegative. This chain connects TRBV5-1 to TRBJ1-4; TRBD1 matches 11 bases. The sample was PBMCs. CDR3 DNA sequence: TGCGCCAGCAGCCTAGGGGACAGGGGGGTTGAAAAACTGTTTTTT. Its translation: CASSLGDRGVEKLFF.